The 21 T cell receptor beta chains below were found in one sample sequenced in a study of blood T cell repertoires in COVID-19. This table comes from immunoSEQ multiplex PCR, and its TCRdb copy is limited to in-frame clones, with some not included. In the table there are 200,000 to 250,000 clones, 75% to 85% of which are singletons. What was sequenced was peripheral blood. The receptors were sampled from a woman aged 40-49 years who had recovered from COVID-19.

CDR3 DNA sequence: TGTGCCAGCAGCTCGTACGGGACAGGGGACGGCTACACCTTC. Translation: CASSSYGTGDGYTF. This chain uses TRBV7-9 with TRBJ1-2; 10 positions agree with TRBD1. V lost 4 bases to trimming and J lost 8 bases; unmatched junction nucleotides: 7. The CDR3 loop spans 14 amino acids. Germline values: CDR1 SEHNR, CDR2 FQNEAQ (reference sequence).

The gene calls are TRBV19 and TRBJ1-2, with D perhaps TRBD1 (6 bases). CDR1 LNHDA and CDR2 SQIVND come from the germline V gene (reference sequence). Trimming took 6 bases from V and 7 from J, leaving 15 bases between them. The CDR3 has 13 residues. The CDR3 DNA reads TGTGCCAGTAGGACTTCTAACAGGGTTGGCTACACCTTC. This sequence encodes CASRTSNRVGYTF.

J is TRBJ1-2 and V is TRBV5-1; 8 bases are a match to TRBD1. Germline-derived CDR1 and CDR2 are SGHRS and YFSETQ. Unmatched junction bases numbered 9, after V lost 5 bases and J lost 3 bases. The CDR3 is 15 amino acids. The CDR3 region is CASSETGDRDYGYTF. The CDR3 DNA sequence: TGCGCCAGCAGTGAGACAGGGGACCGGGACTATGGCTACACCTTC.

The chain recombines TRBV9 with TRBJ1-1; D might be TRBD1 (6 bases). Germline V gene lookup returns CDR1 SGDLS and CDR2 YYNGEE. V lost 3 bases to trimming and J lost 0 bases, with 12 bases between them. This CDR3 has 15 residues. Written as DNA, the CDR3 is TGTGCCAGCAGCGGCCACAGGGACGTGAACACTGAAGCTTTCTTT. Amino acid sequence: CASSGHRDVNTEAFF.

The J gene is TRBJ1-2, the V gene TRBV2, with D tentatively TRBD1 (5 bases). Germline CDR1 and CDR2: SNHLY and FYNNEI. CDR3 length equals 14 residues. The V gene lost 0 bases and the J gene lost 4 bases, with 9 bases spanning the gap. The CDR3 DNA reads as TGTGCCAGCAGTGAAGCGCTACAGGTCTATGGCTACACCTTC. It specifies CASSEALQVYGYTF.

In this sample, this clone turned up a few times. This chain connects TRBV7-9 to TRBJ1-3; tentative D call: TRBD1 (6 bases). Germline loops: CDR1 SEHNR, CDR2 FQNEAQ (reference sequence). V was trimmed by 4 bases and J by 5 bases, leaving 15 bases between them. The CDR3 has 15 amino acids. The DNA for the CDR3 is TGTGCCAGCAGCTACCAGGGGCAGGCTAGAAACACCATATATTTT. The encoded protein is CASSYQGQARNTIYF.

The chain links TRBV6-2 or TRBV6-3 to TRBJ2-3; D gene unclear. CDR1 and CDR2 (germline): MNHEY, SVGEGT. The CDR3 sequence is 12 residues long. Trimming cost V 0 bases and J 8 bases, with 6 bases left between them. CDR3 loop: CASSYSTGTQYF. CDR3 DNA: TGTGCCAGCAGTTACTCGACGGGTACGCAGTATTTT.

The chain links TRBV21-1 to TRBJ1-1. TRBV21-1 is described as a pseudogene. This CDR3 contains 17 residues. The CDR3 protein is CASSKDPGRNMNTEAFF. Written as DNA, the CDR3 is TGTGCCAGCAGCAAAGACCCGGGAAGGAATATGAACACTGAAGCTTTCTTT.

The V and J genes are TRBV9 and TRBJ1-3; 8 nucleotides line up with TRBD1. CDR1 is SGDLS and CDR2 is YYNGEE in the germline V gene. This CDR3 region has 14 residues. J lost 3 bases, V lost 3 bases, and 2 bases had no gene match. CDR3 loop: CASSATGGGNTIYF. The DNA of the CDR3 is TGTGCCAGCAGCGCCACAGGGGGTGGAAACACCATATATTTT.

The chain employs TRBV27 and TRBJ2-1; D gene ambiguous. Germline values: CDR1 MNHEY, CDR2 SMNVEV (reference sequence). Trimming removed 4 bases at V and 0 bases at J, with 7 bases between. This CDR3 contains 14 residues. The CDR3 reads CASSYPNSYNEQFF. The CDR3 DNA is TGTGCCAGCAGTTATCCAAACTCCTACAATGAGCAGTTCTTC.

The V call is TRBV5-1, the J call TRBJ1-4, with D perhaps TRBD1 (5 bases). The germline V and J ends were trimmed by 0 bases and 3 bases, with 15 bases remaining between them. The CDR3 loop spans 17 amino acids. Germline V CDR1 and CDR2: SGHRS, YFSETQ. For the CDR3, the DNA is TGCGCCAGCAGCTTGGAGCCCGGACACCTATCTAATGAAAAACTGTTTTTT. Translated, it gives CASSLEPGHLSNEKLFF.

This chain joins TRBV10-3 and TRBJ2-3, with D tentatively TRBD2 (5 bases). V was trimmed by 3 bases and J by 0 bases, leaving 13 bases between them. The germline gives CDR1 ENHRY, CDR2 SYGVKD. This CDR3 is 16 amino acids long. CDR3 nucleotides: TGTGCCATCAGTGATGGCGGGCCTCTAAGCACAGATACGCAGTATTTT. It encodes CAISDGGPLSTDTQYF.

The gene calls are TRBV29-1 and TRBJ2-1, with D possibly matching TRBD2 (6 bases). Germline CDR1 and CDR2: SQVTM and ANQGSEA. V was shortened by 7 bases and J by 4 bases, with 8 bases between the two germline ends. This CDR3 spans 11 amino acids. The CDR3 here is CSARGYNEQFF. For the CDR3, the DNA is TGCAGCGCCCGGGGGTACAATGAGCAGTTCTTC.

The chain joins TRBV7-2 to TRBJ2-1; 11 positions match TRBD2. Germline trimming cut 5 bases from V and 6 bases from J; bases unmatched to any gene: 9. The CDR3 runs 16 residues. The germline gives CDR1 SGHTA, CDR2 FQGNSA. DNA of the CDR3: TGTGCCAGCAGCCGCCAAGGGACTAGCGGAACCAATGAGCAGTTCTTC. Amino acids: CASSRQGTSGTNEQFF.

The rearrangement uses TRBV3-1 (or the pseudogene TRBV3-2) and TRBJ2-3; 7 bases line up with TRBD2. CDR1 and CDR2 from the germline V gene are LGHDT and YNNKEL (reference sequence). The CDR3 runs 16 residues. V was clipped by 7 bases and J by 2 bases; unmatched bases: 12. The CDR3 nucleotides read TGTGCCAGCAACAACCTAGGCGGGAGATCCACAGATACGCAGTATTTT. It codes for CASNNLGGRSTDTQYF.

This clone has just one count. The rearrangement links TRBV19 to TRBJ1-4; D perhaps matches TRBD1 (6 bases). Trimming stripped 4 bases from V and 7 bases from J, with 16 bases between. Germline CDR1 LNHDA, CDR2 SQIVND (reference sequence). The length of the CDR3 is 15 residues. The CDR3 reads CASSRGQGIVEKLFF. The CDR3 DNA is TGTGCCAGTAGTAGGGGGCAGGGAATTGTTGAAAAACTGTTTTTT.

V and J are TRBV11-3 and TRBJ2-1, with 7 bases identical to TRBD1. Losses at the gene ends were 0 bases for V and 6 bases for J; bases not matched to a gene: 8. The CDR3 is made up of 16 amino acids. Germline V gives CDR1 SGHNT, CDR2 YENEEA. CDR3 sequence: CASSLDVGGRGNEQFF. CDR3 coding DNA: TGTGCCAGCAGCTTAGATGTAGGGGGCAGGGGCAATGAGCAGTTCTTC.

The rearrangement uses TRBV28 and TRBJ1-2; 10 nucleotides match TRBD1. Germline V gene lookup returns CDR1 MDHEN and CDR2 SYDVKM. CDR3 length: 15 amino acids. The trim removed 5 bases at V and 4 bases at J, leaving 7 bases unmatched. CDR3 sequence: CASSPPTGGVYGYTF. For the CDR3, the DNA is TGTGCCAGCAGTCCACCGACAGGGGGCGTCTATGGCTACACCTTC.

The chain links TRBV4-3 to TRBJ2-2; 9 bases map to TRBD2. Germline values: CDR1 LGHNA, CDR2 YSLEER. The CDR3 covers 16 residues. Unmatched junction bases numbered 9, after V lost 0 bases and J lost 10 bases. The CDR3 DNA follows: TGCGCCAGCAGCCAAGATGTAAGCGGGGGGCTGGCGGAGCTGTTTTTT. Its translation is CASSQDVSGGLAELFF.

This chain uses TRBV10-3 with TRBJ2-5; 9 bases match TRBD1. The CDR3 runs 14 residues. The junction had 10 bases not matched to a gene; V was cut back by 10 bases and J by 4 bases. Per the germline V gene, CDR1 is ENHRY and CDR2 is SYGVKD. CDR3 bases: TGTGCCAGTCGGGACAGGGCCGTAATAGAGACCCAGTACTTC. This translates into CASRDRAVIETQYF.

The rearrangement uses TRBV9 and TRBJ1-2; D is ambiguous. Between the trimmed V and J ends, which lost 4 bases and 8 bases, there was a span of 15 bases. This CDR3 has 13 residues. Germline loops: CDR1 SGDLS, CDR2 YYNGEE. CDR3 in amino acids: CASSPSSVRGYTF. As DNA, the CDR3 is TGTGCCAGCAGCCCGAGTTCCGTGAGGGGCTACACCTTC.